This T cell receptor beta chain was identified in a study of a mutant IDH1 vaccine in newly diagnosed glioma. The overall study: Across weeks 1, 3, 5, 7, 11, 15, 19 and 23, patients received a vaccination each time, eight in all. Previous care, which was radiotherapy, temozolomide, or both, most often involved both.

Assay: immunoSEQ multiplex PCR; the TCRdb copy retains only in-frame clones and omits some. The sample holds 35,000 to 40,000 clones, roughly 84% seen once. The time point denotes: week 11, during vaccination. Each vaccine dose was 300 ug of mutant IDH1 20-mer peptide, with topical imiquimod. The donor cohort comprised cases of new WHO grade 3 or 4 IDH1-mutant, ATRX-lost astrocytoma. General study points: Vaccination elicited immune responses in 80% to 95% of patients.

For this clone: The antigen is undetermined.

The CDR3 consists of 13 residues. The V segment lost 5 bases and the J segment 2 bases; nucleotides outside the gene matches: 2. Germline V gene sequence: CDR1 SEHNR, CDR2 FQNEAQ (reference sequence). This sample comprised PBMCs, obtained from a glioma patient whose treatment included an IDH1 peptide vaccine. The receptor was derived from a man aged 40-55 years with glioma. The chain recombines TRBV7-9 with TRBJ1-1, with 7 positions matching TRBD1. Written as DNA, the CDR3 is TGTGCCAGCAGCCGGGACAGCAACACTGAAGCTTTCTTT. It translates to CASSRDSNTEAFF. The variable domain in full, completed from reference TRBV7-9 and TRBJ1-1, reads DTGVSQNPRHKITKRGQNVTFRCDPISEHNRLYWYRQTLGQGPEFLTYFQNEAQLEKSRLLSDRFSAERPKGSFSTLEIQRTEQGDSAMYLCASSRDSNTEAFFGQGTRLTVV.